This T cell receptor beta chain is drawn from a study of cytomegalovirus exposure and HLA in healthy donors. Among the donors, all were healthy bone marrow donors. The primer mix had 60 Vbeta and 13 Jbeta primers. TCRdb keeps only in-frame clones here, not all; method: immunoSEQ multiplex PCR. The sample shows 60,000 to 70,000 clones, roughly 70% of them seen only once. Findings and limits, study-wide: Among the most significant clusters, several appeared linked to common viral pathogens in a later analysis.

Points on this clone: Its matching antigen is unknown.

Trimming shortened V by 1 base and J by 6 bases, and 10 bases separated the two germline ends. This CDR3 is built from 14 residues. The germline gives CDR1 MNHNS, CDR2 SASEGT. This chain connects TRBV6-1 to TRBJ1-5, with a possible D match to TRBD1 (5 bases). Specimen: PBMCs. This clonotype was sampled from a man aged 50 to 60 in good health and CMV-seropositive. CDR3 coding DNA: TGTGCCAGCAGTGAAGTGGGGGGACGTCAGCCCCAGCATTTT. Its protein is CASSEVGGRQPQHF.